This T cell receptor (beta chain) came from a study of blood T cells in healthy people across ages. Across the study: About one barcoded beta molecule was captured per two T cells (by template switching).

This clonotype has at least ten counts. Then a second PCR, running about 6 to 12 cycles, was carried out with a sample-barcoded 5' primer and a J-beta primer mix. TCRdb re-analysed the 5' RACE reads in MiXCR, keeping a single row per CDR3 protein. This table has some 900,000 distinct CDR3 sequences, 29% appearing once. This clonotype originated in a woman older than 75 in good health. The sequenced material came from blood.

CDR3 coding DNA: TGTGCCAGCAGCCTGCGAGTAGCGGGGGGTACAGAGCAGTACTTC. Protein: CASSLRVAGGTEQYF. The chain couples TRBV7-2 to TRBJ2-7, with TRBD2 matching over 10 bases. V was pared by 5 bases and J by 7 bases, with 11 bases of the junction left unmatched. The CDR3 totals 15 residues. Germline V gene data show CDR1 as SGHTA and CDR2 as FQGNSA.